This is a list of T cell receptor beta chains from one sample in a study of lymphopenia after photon versus proton radiotherapy. Repertoires were generated with immunoSEQ multiplex PCR, while TCRdb's copy carries only in-frame clones and drops some. The sample has more than 15,000 clones, under 95% seen once. The source was peripheral blood, collected from a patient treated with photon-based radiotherapy. The receptors here all came from a man between 60 and 75 years old with pancreatic cancer. Both conserved end residues are part of each CDR3. A D gene is named only where the DNA matches it firmly. For some rows the clone size is stated as once, few or many, or as a class when expanded; others skip it.

d_gene: TRBD1
abundance: .
j_gene: TRBJ2-5
v_gene: TRBV11-3
CDR3nt: TGTGCCAGCAGCCAAACCGGGACAGGGAGTGTGACCCAGTACTTC
CDR3aa: CASSQTGTGSVTQYF

d_gene: .
abundance: .
j_gene: TRBJ2-7
v_gene: TRBV27
CDR3nt: TGTGCCAGCAGTTTCCTCCCGGGGCTCCAGTACTTC
CDR3aa: CASSFLPGLQYF

d_gene: .
abundance: .
j_gene: TRBJ2-2
v_gene: TRBV27
CDR3nt: TGTGCCAGCACCTCCTTGGGGAACACCGGGGAGCTGTTTTTT
CDR3aa: CASTSLGNTGELFF

d_gene: TRBD1
abundance: .
j_gene: TRBJ1-4
v_gene: TRBV5-1
CDR3nt: TGCGCCAGCAGAAACGACAGGGGTAATGAAAAACTGTTTTTT
CDR3aa: CASRNDRGNEKLFF

d_gene: .
abundance: .
j_gene: TRBJ2-7
v_gene: TRBV7-8
CDR3nt: TGTGCCAGCAGCTTTAGGGTCCCCCTCGAGCAGTACTTC
CDR3aa: CASSFRVPLEQYF

d_gene: TRBD1
abundance: .
j_gene: TRBJ2-7
v_gene: TRBV5-1
CDR3nt: TGCGCCAGCAGCTTGGTCACAGGGGGCTTGTACGAGCAGTACTTC
CDR3aa: CASSLVTGGLYEQYF

d_gene: .
abundance: .
j_gene: TRBJ2-3
v_gene: TRBV6-5
CDR3nt: TGTGCCAGCAGTTGGAACTCCCCTAGCACAGATACGCAGTATTTT
CDR3aa: CASSWNSPSTDTQYF

d_gene: .
abundance: .
j_gene: TRBJ2-3
v_gene: TRBV2
CDR3nt: TGTGCCAGCAGTGTAAACAGGGCTAACACAGATACGCAGTATTTT
CDR3aa: CASSVNRANTDTQYF

d_gene: TRBD1
abundance: .
j_gene: TRBJ2-1
v_gene: TRBV7-3
CDR3nt: TGTGCCAGCAGCCCCAGTCCCGGGACAGCGTACAATGAGCAGTTCTTC
CDR3aa: CASSPSPGTAYNEQFF

d_gene: .
abundance: .
j_gene: TRBJ2-1
v_gene: TRBV6-5
CDR3nt: TGTGCCAGCAGTTACTCGGTGGCGGCTAATGAGCAGTTCTTC
CDR3aa: CASSYSVAANEQFF

d_gene: .
abundance: once
j_gene: TRBJ2-4
v_gene: TRBV27
CDR3nt: TGTGCCAGCAGTCCAGGGGCAGGAGAAGCCAAAAACATTCAGTACTTC
CDR3aa: CASSPGAGEAKNIQYF

d_gene: .
abundance: once
j_gene: TRBJ2-3
v_gene: TRBV23-1
CDR3nt: TGCGCCAGCAGTCTGGGGAACCCACGTGAGGACTGTACGCAGTATTTT
CDR3aa: CASSLGNPREDCTQYF

d_gene: TRBD2
abundance: .
j_gene: TRBJ2-3
v_gene: TRBV11-2
CDR3nt: TGTGCCAGCAGCTTGGCGGGGGGGTTTGCAGATACGCAGTATTTT
CDR3aa: CASSLAGGFADTQYF

d_gene: .
abundance: .
j_gene: TRBJ2-7
v_gene: TRBV4-2
CDR3nt: TGTGCCAGCAGCCAAGAGACGGAGGCCTACGAGCAGTACTTC
CDR3aa: CASSQETEAYEQYF

d_gene: TRBD2
abundance: once
j_gene: TRBJ2-7
v_gene: TRBV27
CDR3nt: TGTGCCAGCAGCTATGTAGCGGGGGTGCGGGAGCAGTACTTC
CDR3aa: CASSYVAGVREQYF

d_gene: TRBD1
abundance: once
j_gene: TRBJ2-1
v_gene: TRBV5-1
CDR3nt: TGCGCCAGCAGCTTTGAAGGGGGCCATTACAATGAGCAGTTCTTC
CDR3aa: CASSFEGGHYNEQFF

d_gene: TRBD1
abundance: .
j_gene: TRBJ2-3
v_gene: TRBV14
CDR3nt: TGTGCCAGCAGGTGGGGACAGCAGGTGGATACGCAGTATTTT
CDR3aa: CASRWGQQVDTQYF

d_gene: .
abundance: large
j_gene: TRBJ2-3
v_gene: TRBV30
CDR3nt: TGTGCCTGGATCCTTGCGGGGCCCGCAGATACGCAGTATTTT
CDR3aa: CAWILAGPADTQYF

d_gene: .
abundance: .
j_gene: TRBJ1-5
v_gene: TRBV5-6
CDR3nt: TGTGCCAGCAGCTTGCGTCAGGGAATAAATCAGCCCCAGCATTTT
CDR3aa: CASSLRQGINQPQHF

d_gene: TRBD1
abundance: .
j_gene: TRBJ2-7
v_gene: TRBV18
CDR3nt: TGTGCCAGCTCACCAACAGGGGGTGTCGAGCAGTACTTC
CDR3aa: CASSPTGGVEQYF

d_gene: TRBD2
abundance: once
j_gene: TRBJ2-5
v_gene: TRBV9
CDR3nt: TGTGCCAGCAGCGGAGCGGGGGGCCTCCAAGAGACCCAGTACTTC
CDR3aa: CASSGAGGLQETQYF

d_gene: TRBD1
abundance: .
j_gene: TRBJ2-2
v_gene: TRBV7-2
CDR3nt: TGTGCCAGCAGCTCCCGGACAGGGGGCACCGGGGAGCTGTTTTTT
CDR3aa: CASSSRTGGTGELFF

d_gene: TRBD1
abundance: .
j_gene: TRBJ1-1
v_gene: TRBV2
CDR3nt: TGTGCCAGCAGAGGGACAGGTACAGGGACTGAAGCTTTCTTT
CDR3aa: CASRGTGTGTEAFF

d_gene: .
abundance: .
j_gene: TRBJ2-6
v_gene: TRBV5-1
CDR3nt: TGCGCCAGCAGCTTGATGAGGGCAAGCTCTGGGGCCAACGTCCTGACTTTC
CDR3aa: CASSLMRASSGANVLTF

d_gene: TRBD2
abundance: .
j_gene: TRBJ2-3
v_gene: TRBV29-1
CDR3nt: TGCAGCGCTAGGACTAGCGCAGATACGCAGTATTTT
CDR3aa: CSARTSADTQYF

d_gene: .
abundance: .
j_gene: TRBJ2-7
v_gene: TRBV5-4
CDR3nt: TGTGCCAGCAGCTTGGAGGCAGGGTCGGACGAGCAGTACTTC
CDR3aa: CASSLEAGSDEQYF

d_gene: .
abundance: .
j_gene: TRBJ2-7
v_gene: TRBV2
CDR3nt: TGTGCCAGCAGATCGGACGGGACCTACGAGCAGTACTTC
CDR3aa: CASRSDGTYEQYF

d_gene: TRBD1
abundance: .
j_gene: TRBJ2-2
v_gene: TRBV7-3
CDR3nt: TGTGCCAGCAGCTCACAGGGGACCGGGGAGCTGTTTTTT
CDR3aa: CASSSQGTGELFF

d_gene: TRBD1
abundance: once
j_gene: TRBJ2-7
v_gene: TRBV2
CDR3nt: TGTGCCAGCAGGGACCGACAGGGGTTGGACGAGCAGTACTTC
CDR3aa: CASRDRQGLDEQYF

d_gene: TRBD2
abundance: .
j_gene: TRBJ2-7
v_gene: TRBV13
CDR3nt: TGTGCCAGCAGCCCGACTAGCGGGGGCCTCGAGCAGTACTTC
CDR3aa: CASSPTSGGLEQYF

d_gene: TRBD1
abundance: .
j_gene: TRBJ1-1
v_gene: TRBV5-5
CDR3nt: TGTGCCAGCAGCCTCACTCGACAGGGGTGGAACACTGAAGCTTTCTTT
CDR3aa: CASSLTRQGWNTEAFF

d_gene: .
abundance: large
j_gene: TRBJ2-7
v_gene: TRBV5-5
CDR3nt: TGTGCCAGCAGCTCACAGGACTCCTACGAGCAGTACTTC
CDR3aa: CASSSQDSYEQYF

d_gene: TRBD1
abundance: .
j_gene: TRBJ1-1
v_gene: TRBV30
CDR3nt: TGTGCCTGGAGGAAACAGGGGATAGCTGAAGCTTTCTTT
CDR3aa: CAWRKQGIAEAFF

d_gene: .
abundance: .
j_gene: TRBJ1-6
v_gene: TRBV15
CDR3nt: TGTGCCACCAGCAAAGAGATTTTAAGCTCCTATAATTCACCCCTCCACTTT
CDR3aa: CATSKEILSSYNSPLHF

d_gene: .
abundance: .
j_gene: TRBJ1-6
v_gene: TRBV19
CDR3nt: TGTGCCAGTACTAATGGACAGACAAATAATTCACCCCTCCACTTT
CDR3aa: CASTNGQTNNSPLHF

d_gene: TRBD2
abundance: .
j_gene: TRBJ2-5
v_gene: TRBV7-2
CDR3nt: TGTGCCAGCAGCTTTAATAGCGGGGGCCAAGAGACCCAGTACTTC
CDR3aa: CASSFNSGGQETQYF

d_gene: .
abundance: .
j_gene: TRBJ2-3
v_gene: TRBV6-6
CDR3nt: TGTGCCACGACATACACAGATACGCAGTATTTT
CDR3aa: CATTYTDTQYF

d_gene: TRBD1
abundance: .
j_gene: TRBJ1-6
v_gene: TRBV30
CDR3nt: TGTGCCTGGACCTGGCGGGACAGGGGCAATTCACCCCTCCACTTT
CDR3aa: CAWTWRDRGNSPLHF

d_gene: TRBD1
abundance: .
j_gene: TRBJ1-5
v_gene: TRBV12-5
CDR3nt: TGTGCTAGTGGTAAGGGGACAGGTTATAGCAATCAGCCCCAGCATTTT
CDR3aa: CASGKGTGYSNQPQHF

d_gene: .
abundance: .
j_gene: TRBJ1-2
v_gene: TRBV19
CDR3nt: TGTGCCAGTTCAGAATATGGCTACACCTTC
CDR3aa: CASSEYGYTF

d_gene: TRBD1
abundance: .
j_gene: TRBJ2-7
v_gene: TRBV27
CDR3nt: TGTGCCAGCAGTACAGTCGTACAGGGGGGCCACGAGCAGTACTTC
CDR3aa: CASSTVVQGGHEQYF

d_gene: TRBD1
abundance: .
j_gene: TRBJ1-2
v_gene: TRBV7-3
CDR3nt: TGTGCCAGCAGCCGGGACAGGGGTGGACATGGCTACACCTTC
CDR3aa: CASSRDRGGHGYTF

d_gene: .
abundance: .
j_gene: TRBJ2-2
v_gene: TRBV6-1
CDR3nt: TGTGCCAGCAGTTCAATGTCCCAACGGACCGGGGAGCTGTTTTTT
CDR3aa: CASSSMSQRTGELFF

d_gene: .
abundance: .
j_gene: TRBJ2-7
v_gene: TRBV6-1
CDR3nt: TGTGCCAGCAGTTCGAGGGCCTATAGCTCCTACGAGCAGTACTTC
CDR3aa: CASSSRAYSSYEQYF

d_gene: TRBD2
abundance: .
j_gene: TRBJ2-3
v_gene: TRBV19
CDR3nt: TGTGCCACCACTGGGATAGGGGGACTAGCGGTGTCAGATACGCAGTATTTT
CDR3aa: CATTGIGGLAVSDTQYF

d_gene: .
abundance: .
j_gene: TRBJ2-4
v_gene: TRBV15
CDR3nt: TGTGCCACCAGCCTCTACGGGCAGGATAACATTCAGTACTTC
CDR3aa: CATSLYGQDNIQYF

d_gene: .
abundance: .
j_gene: TRBJ1-1
v_gene: TRBV5-6
CDR3nt: TGTGCCAGCAGCTCAGGGGTGAACACTGAAGCTTTCTTT
CDR3aa: CASSSGVNTEAFF

d_gene: .
abundance: .
j_gene: TRBJ2-7
v_gene: TRBV11-2
CDR3nt: TGTGCCAGCAGCTTAGATGAAACACTGTACTTC
CDR3aa: CASSLDETLYF

d_gene: TRBD1
abundance: .
j_gene: TRBJ2-6
v_gene: TRBV5-1
CDR3nt: TGCGCCAGCAGCTTTGGGACAGGTGGGGCCAACGTCCTGACTTTC
CDR3aa: CASSFGTGGANVLTF

d_gene: .
abundance: .
j_gene: TRBJ1-2
v_gene: TRBV6-1
CDR3nt: TGTGCCAGCAGTTCCTCCGGGTATGGCTACACCTTC
CDR3aa: CASSSSGYGYTF

d_gene: .
abundance: .
j_gene: TRBJ1-6
v_gene: TRBV6-1
CDR3nt: TGTGCCAGCAGTGAACTGGCGGGGGAAAATTCACCCCTCCACTTT
CDR3aa: CASSELAGENSPLHF